The entry below describes one T cell receptor beta chain. Produced via immunoSEQ multiplex PCR; TCRdb's table is partial and in-frame only. The sample includes about 93,000 clones, just under 90% of them seen just once. The data were obtained in a study of T cell responses to AZD1222 COVID-19 vaccine. The CDR3 is 13 residues long. Per germline, CDR1 MNHEY and CDR2 SVGAGI. V shed 3 bases and J shed 0 bases, with 5 bases lying between them. The material sequenced was peripheral blood, taken on day 0 of MenACWY control vaccination. This TCR was sampled from an adult in good health. This chain uses TRBV6-5 with TRBJ1-2; D not resolved. The CDR3: CASSYHPNYGYTF. The CDR3 nucleotides are TGTGCCAGCAGTTATCATCCTAACTATGGCTACACCTTC.